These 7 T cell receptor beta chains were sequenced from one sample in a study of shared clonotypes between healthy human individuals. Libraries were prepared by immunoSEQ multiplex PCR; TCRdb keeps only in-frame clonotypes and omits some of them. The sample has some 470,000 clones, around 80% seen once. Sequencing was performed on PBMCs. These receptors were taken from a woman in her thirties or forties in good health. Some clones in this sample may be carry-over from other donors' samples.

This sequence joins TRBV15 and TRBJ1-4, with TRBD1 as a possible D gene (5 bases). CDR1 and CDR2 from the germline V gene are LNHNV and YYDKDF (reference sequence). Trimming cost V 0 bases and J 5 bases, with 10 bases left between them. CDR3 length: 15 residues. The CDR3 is CATSRDRQLNEKLFF. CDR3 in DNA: TGTGCCACCAGCAGAGATCGACAGCTGAATGAAAAACTGTTTTTT.

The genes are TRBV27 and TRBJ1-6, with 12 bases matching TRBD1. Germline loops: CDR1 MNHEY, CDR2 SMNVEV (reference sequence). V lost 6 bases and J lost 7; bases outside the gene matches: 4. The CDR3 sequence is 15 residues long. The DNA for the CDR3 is TGTGCCAGCAGAGGGGACAGGGGGCGCAATTCACCCCTCCACTTT. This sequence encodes CASRGDRGRNSPLHF.

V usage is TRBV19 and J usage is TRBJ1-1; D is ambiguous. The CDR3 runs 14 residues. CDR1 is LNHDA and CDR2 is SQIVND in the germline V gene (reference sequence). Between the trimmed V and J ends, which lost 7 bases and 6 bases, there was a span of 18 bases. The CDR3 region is CASMVKTEFSEAFF. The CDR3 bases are TGTGCCAGTATGGTAAAAACAGAGTTTTCTGAAGCTTTCTTT. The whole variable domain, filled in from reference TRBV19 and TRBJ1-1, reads DGGITQSPKYLFRKEGQNVTLSCEQNLNHDAMYWYRQDPGQGLRLIYYSQIVNDFQKGDIAEGYSVSREKKESFPLTVTSAQKNPTAFYLCASMVKTEFSEAFFGQGTRLTVV.

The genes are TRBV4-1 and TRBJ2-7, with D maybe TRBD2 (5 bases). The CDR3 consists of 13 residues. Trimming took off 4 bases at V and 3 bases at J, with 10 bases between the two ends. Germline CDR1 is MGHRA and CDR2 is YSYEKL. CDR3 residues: CASSPSGNYEQYF. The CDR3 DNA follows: TGCGCCAGCAGCCCCAGCGGAAACTACGAGCAGTACTTC.

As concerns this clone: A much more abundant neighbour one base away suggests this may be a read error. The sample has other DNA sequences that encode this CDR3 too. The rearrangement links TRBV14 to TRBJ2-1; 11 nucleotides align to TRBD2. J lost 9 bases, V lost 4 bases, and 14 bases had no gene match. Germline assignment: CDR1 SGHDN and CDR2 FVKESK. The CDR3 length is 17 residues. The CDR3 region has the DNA TGTGCCAGCAGCCGATTACAACTAGCGGGAGTATTCGGTGAGCAGTTCTTC. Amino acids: CASSRLQLAGVFGEQFF.

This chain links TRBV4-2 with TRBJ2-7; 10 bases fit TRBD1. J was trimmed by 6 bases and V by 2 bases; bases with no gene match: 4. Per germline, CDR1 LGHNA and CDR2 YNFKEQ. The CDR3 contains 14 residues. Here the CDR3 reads CASSQTGTGVEQYF. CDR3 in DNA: TGTGCCAGCAGCCAAACCGGGACAGGGGTCGAGCAGTACTTC.

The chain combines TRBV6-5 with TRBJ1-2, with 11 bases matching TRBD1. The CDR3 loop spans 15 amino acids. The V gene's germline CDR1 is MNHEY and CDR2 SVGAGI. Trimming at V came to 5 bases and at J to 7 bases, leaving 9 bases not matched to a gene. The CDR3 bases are TGTGCCAGCAGTAGACCCGGACAGGGGGCGAGTGGCTACACCTTC. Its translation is CASSRPGQGASGYTF.